This T cell receptor (beta chain) was captured by sequencing in a study of low-dose radiotherapy and immunotherapy resistance in tumors. On the study more broadly: Over 26 weeks, cohort 2 got 1 Gy every two weeks, reaching 13 Gy.

V was clipped by 2 bases and J by 0 bases, with 8 bases between them. CDR1 is SQVTM and CDR2 is ANQGSEA in the germline V gene. There are 14 residues in the CDR3. Time point specified: after trial treatment. As for treatment: LDRT plus nivolumab, ipilimumab, low-dose cyclophosphamide and aspirin (RACIN trial). This clonotype was observed many times. First-strand cDNA used TRAV- and TRBV-specific primers, covering alpha and beta chains. TCRs were amplified for about 18 PCR cycles with a constant-region primer and V-primer adapter. TCRdb redid the calling of the reads with MiXCR, one entry per CDR3 protein. The sample carries tens of thousands of distinct CDR3 sequences, roughly 19% recorded once.

The clonotype originates from a female donor with ovarian cancer. This chain joins TRBV29-1 and TRBJ2-1; a weak D match, TRBD2 (5 bases). Here the sequenced sample was PBMCs, taken after low-dose radiotherapy plus immunotherapy. This CDR3 reads CSVESGNSYNEQFF. In nucleotides, the CDR3 is TGCAGCGTTGAATCCGGGAACTCCTACAATGAGCAGTTCTTC.